This TCR beta chain originates from a study of monozygotic twins with inflammatory bowel disease (dated 2019 in TCRdb). In terms of the full investigation: The full study comprised some 30 monozygotic twin pairs: nine German pairs (four IBD-concordant, five IBD-discordant) and 19 IBD-discordant Danish pairs. Disease-associated traits were sought mainly through comparisons between IBD patients and their genetically identical healthy co-twins within discordant pairs. Each individual had, on average, about 151 000 unique TCRalpha sequences and 181 000 unique TCRbeta sequences available for analysis. The study at large found these results: Compared with healthy twins, IBD patients shared fewer clonotypes with other individuals, and the difference was most pronounced in patients with signs of disease activity. IBD patients had lower TCRbeta repertoire diversity, measured by the inverse Simpson index, than their healthy co-twins. Concordant and discordant twins showed no difference in repertoire similarity, possibly because of limited statistical power. The results gave no support for a single strong signal or clonotype linked to IBD. The analysis was unable to tell apart different T cell subtypes. Background noise and inter-individual variability may have been introduced into the repertoires by the differing immunosuppressive treatments among patients.

CDR1 and CDR2 are read off the germline V gene as MNHEY and SVGEGT. The CDR3, cysteine through phenylalanine, is 14 amino acids long. A DNA sequence was not provided. The receptor library was made with 5' RACE. Preparation of each TCR library used approximately 3,200 ng of total RNA. For each sample, cDNA was synthesized in eight separate reactions using SMARTScribe reverse transcriptase. Unique molecular identifiers containing a 6-nucleotide sample barcode were introduced through template switching during cDNA synthesis. TCRalpha and TCRbeta cDNA was amplified in two nested PCRs of around 15 and 9 cycles, and bead purification was carried out after each PCR. Before amplification, the cDNA was treated with uracil DNA-glycosylase and purified using the QIAquick PCR purification kit. The second PCR added Illumina TruSeq-compatible adapters along with sample-specific barcodes. TapeStation and Qubit were used to check library quality and concentration, and roughly 4.8 ng of each library went into the pool. Sequencing of the pooled libraries was done on an Illumina HiSeq2500 single-index Rapid Run using custom sequencing primers and 2 x 100 bp reads. Under the source paper's analysis protocol: UMI-based consensus assembly with MiGEC version 1.2.6 was used to correct PCR and sequencing errors. MiXCR version 2.1.1 handled V(D)J alignment, clonotype assembly and CDR3 extraction. Gene usage, clonotype sharing and MAIT/NKT TCR abundance were normalised by analysing the top 1000, 10 000 and 20 000 clonotypes per sample. Diversity was computed as the inverse Simpson index with the vegan R package after downsampling to 27 000 UMIs. Paired Mann-Whitney U tests were applied to discordant twin pairs, with Benjamini-Hochberg correction for multiple testing. After TCRdb reprocessed the reads, each CDR3 protein sequence was kept as one row, without DNA. The V and J calls follow TCRdb's processing rather than the paper's. The table for this sample shows 400,000 or so distinct CDR3 sequences. The top ten clonotypes cover 2.4% of the sample.

From each donor, an approximately 2.5 ml peripheral blood sample was collected into PAXgene tubes and stored at -80 degrees C. Without T cell sorting, total RNA was isolated from whole blood using the PAXgene blood miRNA kit on an automated QIAcube. Deep TCRalpha and TCRbeta repertoire profiling with unique molecular barcoding was performed on peripheral blood of monozygotic twin pairs concordant or discordant for inflammatory bowel disease. Smoking habits were recorded for all twin pairs, with individuals classified as current, former or never smokers. As to this clonotype: Its binding antigen is unknown.

The rearranged segments are TRBV6-2 or TRBV6-3 and TRBJ1-1; TCRdb's D gene call, TRBD1, goes unchecked for lack of DNA. The sample taken for sequencing was blood. This sequence originates from a human donor with ulcerative colitis or Crohn's disease, or a healthy co-twin of an affected twin (not recorded which). CDR3 region: CASSDSPGKPEAFF.